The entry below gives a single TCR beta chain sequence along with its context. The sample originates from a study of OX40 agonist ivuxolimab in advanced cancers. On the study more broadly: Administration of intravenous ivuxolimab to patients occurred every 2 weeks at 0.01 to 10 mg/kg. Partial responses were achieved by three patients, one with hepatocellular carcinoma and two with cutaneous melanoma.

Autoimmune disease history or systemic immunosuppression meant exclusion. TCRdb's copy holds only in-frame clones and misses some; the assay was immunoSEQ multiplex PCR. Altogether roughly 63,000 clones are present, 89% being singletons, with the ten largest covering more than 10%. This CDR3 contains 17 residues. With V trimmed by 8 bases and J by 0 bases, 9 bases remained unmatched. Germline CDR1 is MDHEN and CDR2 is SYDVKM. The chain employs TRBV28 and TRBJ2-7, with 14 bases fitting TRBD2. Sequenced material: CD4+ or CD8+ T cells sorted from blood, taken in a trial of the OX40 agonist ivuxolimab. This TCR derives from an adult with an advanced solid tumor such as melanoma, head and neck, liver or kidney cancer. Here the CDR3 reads CASGLTSGRAGSYEQYF. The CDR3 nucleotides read TGTGCCAGCGGCTTGACTAGCGGGAGGGCAGGCTCCTACGAGCAGTACTTC.